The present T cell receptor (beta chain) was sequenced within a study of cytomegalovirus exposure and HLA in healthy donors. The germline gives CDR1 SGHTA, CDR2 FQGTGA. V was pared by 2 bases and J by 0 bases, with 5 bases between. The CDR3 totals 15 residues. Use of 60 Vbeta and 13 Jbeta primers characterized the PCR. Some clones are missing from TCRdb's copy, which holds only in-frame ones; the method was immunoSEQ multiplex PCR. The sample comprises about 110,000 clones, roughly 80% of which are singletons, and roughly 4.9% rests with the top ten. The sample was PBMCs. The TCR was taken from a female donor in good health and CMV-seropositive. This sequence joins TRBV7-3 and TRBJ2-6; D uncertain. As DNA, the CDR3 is TGTGCCAGCAGCTTAGTCGGCTCTGGGGCCAACGTCCTGACTTTC. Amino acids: CASSLVGSGANVLTF.